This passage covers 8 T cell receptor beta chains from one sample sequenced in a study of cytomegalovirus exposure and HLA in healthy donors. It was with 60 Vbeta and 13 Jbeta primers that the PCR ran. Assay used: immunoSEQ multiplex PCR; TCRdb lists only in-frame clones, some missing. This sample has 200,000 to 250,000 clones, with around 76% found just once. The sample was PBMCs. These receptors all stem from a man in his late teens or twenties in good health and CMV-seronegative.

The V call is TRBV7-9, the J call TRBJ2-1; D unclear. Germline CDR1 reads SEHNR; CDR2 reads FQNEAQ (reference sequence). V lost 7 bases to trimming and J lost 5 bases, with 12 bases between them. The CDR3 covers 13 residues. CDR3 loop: CASNPPADNEQFF. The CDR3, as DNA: TGTGCCAGCAACCCGCCCGCGGACAATGAGCAGTTCTTC.

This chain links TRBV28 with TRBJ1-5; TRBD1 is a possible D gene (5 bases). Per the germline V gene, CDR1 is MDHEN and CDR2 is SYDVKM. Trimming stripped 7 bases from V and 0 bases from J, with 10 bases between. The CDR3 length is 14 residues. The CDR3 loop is CASIQGNSNQPQHF. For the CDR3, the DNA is TGTGCCAGCATTCAGGGTAATAGCAATCAGCCCCAGCATTTT.

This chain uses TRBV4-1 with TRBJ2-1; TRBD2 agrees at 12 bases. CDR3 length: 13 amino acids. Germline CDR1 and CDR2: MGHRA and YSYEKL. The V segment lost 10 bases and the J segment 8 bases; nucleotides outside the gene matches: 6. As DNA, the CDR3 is TGCGCCACCTCTACTAGCGGGAGGTATGAGCAGTTCTTC. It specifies CATSTSGRYEQFF.

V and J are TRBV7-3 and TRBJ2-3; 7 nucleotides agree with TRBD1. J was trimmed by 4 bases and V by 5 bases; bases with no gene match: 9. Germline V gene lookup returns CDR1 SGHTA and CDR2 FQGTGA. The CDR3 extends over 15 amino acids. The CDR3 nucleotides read TGTGCCAGCAGCCCCCAGGGACAGCCGTCAGATACGCAGTATTTT. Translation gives CASSPQGQPSDTQYF. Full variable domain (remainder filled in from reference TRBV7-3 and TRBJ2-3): GAGVSQTPSNKVTEKGKYVELRCDPISGHTALYWYRQSLGQGPEFLIYFQGTGAADDSGLPNDRFFAVRPEGSVSTLKIQRTERGDSAVYLCASSPQGQPSDTQYFGPGTRLTVL.

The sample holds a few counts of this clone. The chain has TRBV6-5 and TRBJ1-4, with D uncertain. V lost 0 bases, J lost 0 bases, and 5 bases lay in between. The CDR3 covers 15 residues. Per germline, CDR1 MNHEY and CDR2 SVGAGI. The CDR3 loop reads CASSYSSATNEKLFF. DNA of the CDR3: TGTGCCAGCAGTTACTCCTCCGCAACTAATGAAAAACTGTTTTTT.

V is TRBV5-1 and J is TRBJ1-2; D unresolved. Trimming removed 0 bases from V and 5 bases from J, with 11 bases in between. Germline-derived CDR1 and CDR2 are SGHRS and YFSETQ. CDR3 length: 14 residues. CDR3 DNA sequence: TGCGCCAGCAGCTTGGAGTCCGGCGGTTATGGCTACACCTTC. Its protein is CASSLESGGYGYTF.

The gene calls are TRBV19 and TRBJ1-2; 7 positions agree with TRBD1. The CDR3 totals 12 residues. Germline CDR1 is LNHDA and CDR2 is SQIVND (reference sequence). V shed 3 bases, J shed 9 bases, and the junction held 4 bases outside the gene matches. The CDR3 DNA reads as TGTGCCAGTAGTATTCCGGGACAGCGCTACACCTTC. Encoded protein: CASSIPGQRYTF.

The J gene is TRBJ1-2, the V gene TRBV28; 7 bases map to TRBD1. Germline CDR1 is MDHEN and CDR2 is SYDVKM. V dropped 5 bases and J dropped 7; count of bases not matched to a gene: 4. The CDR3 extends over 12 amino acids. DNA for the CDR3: TGTGCCAGCAGTGACAGGGTCTCTGGCTACACCTTC. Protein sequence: CASSDRVSGYTF.